A selection of T cell receptor beta chains follows, all from one sample in a study of T cell responses to AZD1222 COVID-19 vaccine. Assay used: immunoSEQ multiplex PCR; TCRdb lists only in-frame clones, some missing. The repertoire holds about 160,000 clones, with 94% as singletons. The sequenced sample was peripheral blood, obtained on day 0 of AZD1222 vaccination. The receptor source for this set is an adult in good health. The CDR3 runs from the conserved cysteine through the conserved F or W. Fields, in order: J gene, V gene, clone size, D gene, CDR3 DNA, CDR3 protein. A D gene is named only where the DNA matches it firmly. Some rows mark clone size as missing; the rest say once, few, many or name a class of expanded clone.

>TRBJ1-5|TRBV3-1/TRBV3-2|NA|NA
TGTGCCAGCAGCCAAGATGGAGGAGGCCATAGCAATCAGCCCCAGCATTTT
CASSQDGGGHSNQPQHF
>TRBJ2-3|TRBV5-1|NA|NA
TGCGCCAGCAGCCTGAGTTGGCCGACCGGCACAGATACGCAGTATTTT
CASSLSWPTGTDTQYF
>TRBJ1-2|TRBV6-5|NA|NA
TGTGCCAGCAGTCAGGACAGAGCTAACTATGGCTACACCTTC
CASSQDRANYGYTF
>TRBJ1-1|TRBV28|NA|TRBD1
TGTGCCAGCAGTGTGACAGGGAGGGCTTTCTTT
CASSVTGRAFF
>TRBJ2-3|TRBV29-1|NA|TRBD1
TGCAGCGTCGCCGGGACAGGGATTAAAGATACGCAGTATTTT
CSVAGTGIKDTQYF
>TRBJ1-2|TRBV5-1|NA|NA
TGCGCCAGCAGCTTGGAAGGTTTTGGCTACACCTTC
CASSLEGFGYTF
>TRBJ1-5|TRBV5-5|NA|NA
TGTGCCAGCAGCTTTACCGGGGATCAGCCCCAGCATTTT
CASSFTGDQPQHF
>TRBJ1-1|TRBV4-2|NA|NA
TGTGCCAGCAGCCAACCGGCTGGGCAGGGTGGTGGAACTGAAGCTTTCTTT
CASSQPAGQGGGTEAFF
>TRBJ2-6|TRBV19|NA|NA
TGTGCCAGTAGTATTGGCGGCGGCTCTGGGGCCAACGTCCTGACTTTC
CASSIGGGSGANVLTF
>TRBJ1-4|TRBV28|NA|NA
TGTGCCAGCAGTTACTTCGAGGGGGGAGAAAAACTGTTTTTT
CASSYFEGGEKLFF
>TRBJ2-1|TRBV7-6|NA|TRBD2
TGTGCCAGCAGCTTAGCCTCGGGAGGAGTAGGGAATGAGCAGTTCTTC
CASSLASGGVGNEQFF
>TRBJ1-6|TRBV30|once|NA
TGTGCCTGGAGTGTACAAGGGTTCGGGGATTCACCCCTCCACTTT
CAWSVQGFGDSPLHF
>TRBJ1-1|TRBV2|once|TRBD1
TGTGCCAGCAGTGGCCCCACAGGGGCTGCTGAAGCTTTCTTT
CASSGPTGAAEAFF
>TRBJ1-1|TRBV12-3/TRBV12-4|NA|NA
TGTGCCAGCAGCATGGTCCAGAACACTGAAGCTTTCTTT
CASSMVQNTEAFF
>TRBJ1-2|TRBV7-8|NA|NA
TGTGCCAGCAGCCCATCTTCAACTTGGGGCAGCTACACCTTC
CASSPSSTWGSYTF
>TRBJ1-6|TRBV6-2/TRBV6-3|NA|NA
TGTGCCAGCAGTTGGAGATGGGCGGCGGAGGGTAATTCACCCCTCCACTTT
CASSWRWAAEGNSPLHF
>TRBJ1-3|TRBV5-8|NA|NA
TGTGCCAGCAGTCCAGGCGTCTCTTCTGGAAACACCATATATTTT
CASSPGVSSGNTIYF
>TRBJ1-2|TRBV5-6|NA|NA
TGTGCCAGCAGCTTGGGGGACCGGCTCGATGGCTACACCTTC
CASSLGDRLDGYTF
>TRBJ2-5|TRBV5-6|NA|NA
TGTGCCAGCAGCTTGGCCATCGGCTCTGAGACCCAGTACTTC
CASSLAIGSETQYF
>TRBJ2-2|TRBV11-2|NA|TRBD2
TGTGCCAGCAGCTTAGATAGCGGGAGAAACACCGGGGAGCTGTTTTTT
CASSLDSGRNTGELFF
>TRBJ1-3|TRBV5-4|NA|TRBD1
TGTGCCAGCAGCCCACGACAGGGGGCCTCTGGAAACACCATATATTTT
CASSPRQGASGNTIYF
>TRBJ2-3|TRBV7-2|NA|NA
TGTGCCAGCAGCCCGGGACTGGGACGAATAGATACGCAGTATTTT
CASSPGLGRIDTQYF
>TRBJ2-2|TRBV5-1|NA|TRBD2
TGCGCCAGCAGCTTGGTCCCGACTAGCGGAGCTTACACCGGGGAGCTGTTTTTT
CASSLVPTSGAYTGELFF
>TRBJ1-3|TRBV9|NA|NA
TGTGCCAGCAGCGTAGAGACTCAGGGAAACACCATATATTTT
CASSVETQGNTIYF
>TRBJ1-4|TRBV9|NA|NA
TGTGCCAGCAGCGTAGGGCACGATGAAAAACTGTTTTTT
CASSVGHDEKLFF
>TRBJ1-6|TRBV4-2|NA|NA
TGTGCCAGCAGCCAAGCGTTGTGGGATAATTCACCCCTCCACTTT
CASSQALWDNSPLHF
>TRBJ1-2|TRBV7-9|NA|NA
TGTGCCAGCAGCTTAAGCCAGGGGATACCGTATGGCTACACCTTC
CASSLSQGIPYGYTF
>TRBJ1-2|TRBV9|NA|TRBD1
TGTGCCAGCAGCGGTTACCGGGACAGGGGTAACTATGGCTACACCTTC
CASSGYRDRGNYGYTF
>TRBJ2-5|TRBV7-2|NA|TRBD2
TGTGCCAGCAGCTTAGCCTCCGGACTAGCGGAGACCCAGTACTTC
CASSLASGLAETQYF
>TRBJ1-4|TRBV21-1|NA|NA
TGTGCCAGCAGCAAAGCACCGGGTGGCGGCACAACTAATGAAAAACTGTTTTTT
CASSKAPGGGTTNEKLFF
>TRBJ1-2|TRBV7-9|NA|NA
TGTGCCAGCAGCTTAGGGGGGACTCAGACCTACGGCTACACCTTC
CASSLGGTQTYGYTF